This T cell receptor (beta chain) was identified in a study of metastatic and nonmetastatic thyroid tumors. Study-level information: Samples came from malignant and benign thyroid patients, and repertoires were compared across blood and tumor or nodule tissue. General study findings and limits: A significant increase in TCR beta diversity was reportedly seen in malignant thyroid tumors relative to benign nodules, in blood and tumor.

Until they underwent thyroid surgery, no patient had received any treatment. With MiXCR, TCRdb called clones anew from the PCR reads. Among around 19,000 clones, about 11% were seen once, and the ten largest hold roughly 7.6%. In this sample, this clone turned up many times. No antigen is known for it. The sequence derives from a female donor with papillary thyroid cancer or a benign thyroid nodule (not recorded which). Some clones in this sample may be carry-over from other donors' samples. Sequenced sample: blood.

For the CDR3, the DNA is TGCGCCAGCGGGGACCCTCCACGGGGCTATGGCTACACCTTC. Protein: CASGDPPRGYGYTF. The genes are TRBV4-1 and TRBJ1-2; TRBD1 might be the D (5 bases). V was cut by 8 bases and J by 4 bases, with 17 bases left in between. Germline CDR1 MGHRA, CDR2 YSYEKL. The CDR3 sequence is 14 residues long.